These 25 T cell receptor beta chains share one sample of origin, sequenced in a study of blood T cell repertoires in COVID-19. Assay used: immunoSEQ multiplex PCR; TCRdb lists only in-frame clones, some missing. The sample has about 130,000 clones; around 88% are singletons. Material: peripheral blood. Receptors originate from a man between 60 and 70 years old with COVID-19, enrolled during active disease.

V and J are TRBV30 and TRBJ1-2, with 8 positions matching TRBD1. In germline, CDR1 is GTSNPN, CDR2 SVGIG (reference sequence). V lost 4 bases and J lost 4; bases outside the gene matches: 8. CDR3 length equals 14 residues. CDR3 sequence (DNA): TGTGCCTGGAAGAGGGCAGGGGGCGGCTATGGCTACACCTTC. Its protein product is CAWKRAGGGYGYTF.

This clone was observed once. CDR3 residues: CASSLGQAATNEKLFF. In DNA form, the CDR3 reads TGCGCCAGCAGCTTGGGGCAGGCCGCAACTAATGAAAAACTGTTTTTT. This chain links TRBV5-1 with TRBJ1-4, with D unresolved. The CDR3 runs 16 residues. Germline values: CDR1 SGHRS, CDR2 YFSETQ. Trimming left V 0 bases short and J 0 bases short, with 9 bases between.

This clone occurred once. The DNA for the CDR3 is TGTGCCAGCAGTGGGCAGCAAGACGAAAAACTGTTTTTT. Protein sequence: CASSGQQDEKLFF. The chain combines TRBV12-3 or TRBV12-4 with TRBJ1-4; no definite D call. The CDR3 is made up of 13 amino acids. Trimming took off 5 bases at V and 8 bases at J, with 12 bases between the two ends.

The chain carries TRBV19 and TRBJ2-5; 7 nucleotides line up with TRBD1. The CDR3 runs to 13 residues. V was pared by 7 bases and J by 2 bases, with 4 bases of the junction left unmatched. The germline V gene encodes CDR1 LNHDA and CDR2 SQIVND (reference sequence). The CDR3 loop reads CASNRGQQETQYF. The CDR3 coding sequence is TGTGCCAGTAACCGGGGACAGCAAGAGACCCAGTACTTC.

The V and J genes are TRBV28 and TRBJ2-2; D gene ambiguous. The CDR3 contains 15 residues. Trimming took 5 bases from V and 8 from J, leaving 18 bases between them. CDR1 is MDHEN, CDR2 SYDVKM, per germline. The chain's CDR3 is CASSPTLPFGGELFF. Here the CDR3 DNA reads TGTGCCAGCAGTCCGACACTCCCCTTCGGTGGGGAGCTGTTTTTT. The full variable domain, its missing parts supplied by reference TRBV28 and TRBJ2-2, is DVKVTQSSRYLVKRTGEKVFLECVQDMDHENMFWYRQDPGLGLRLIYFSYDVKMKEKGDIPEGYSVSREKKERFSLILESASTNQTSMYLCASSPTLPFGGELFFGEGSRLTVL.

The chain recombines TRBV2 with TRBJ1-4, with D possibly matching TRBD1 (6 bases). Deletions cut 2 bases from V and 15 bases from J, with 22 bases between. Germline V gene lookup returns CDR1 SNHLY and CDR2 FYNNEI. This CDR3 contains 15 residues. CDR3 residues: CASSESRTALETLFF. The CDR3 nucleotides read TGTGCCAGCAGTGAATCCCGGACAGCTCTTGAGACCTTGTTTTTT.

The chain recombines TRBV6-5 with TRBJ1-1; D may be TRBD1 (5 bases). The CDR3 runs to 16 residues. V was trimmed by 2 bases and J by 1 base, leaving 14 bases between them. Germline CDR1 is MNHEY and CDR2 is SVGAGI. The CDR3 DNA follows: TGTGCCAGCAGTTACCAAAGGGGAGGGTGGAACACTGAAGCTTTCTTT. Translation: CASSYQRGGWNTEAFF.

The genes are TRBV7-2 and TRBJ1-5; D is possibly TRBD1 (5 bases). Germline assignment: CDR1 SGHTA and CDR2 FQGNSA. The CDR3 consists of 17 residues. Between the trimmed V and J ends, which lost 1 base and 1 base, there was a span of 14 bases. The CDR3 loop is CASSLEGRRGSNQPQHF. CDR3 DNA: TGTGCCAGCAGCTTAGAAGGCAGGAGGGGAAGCAATCAGCCCCAGCATTTT. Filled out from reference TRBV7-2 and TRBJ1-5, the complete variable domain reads GAGVSQSPSNKVTEKGKDVELRCDPISGHTALYWYRQSLGQGLEFLIYFQGNSAPDKSGLPSDRFSAERTGGSVSTLTIQRTQQEDSAVYLCASSLEGRRGSNQPQHFGDGTRLSIL.

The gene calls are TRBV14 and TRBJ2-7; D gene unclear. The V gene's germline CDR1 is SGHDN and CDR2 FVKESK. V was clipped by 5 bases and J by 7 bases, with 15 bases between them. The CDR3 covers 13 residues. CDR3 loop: CASSWQWAGEQYF. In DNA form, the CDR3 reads TGTGCCAGCAGCTGGCAATGGGCAGGTGAGCAGTACTTC.

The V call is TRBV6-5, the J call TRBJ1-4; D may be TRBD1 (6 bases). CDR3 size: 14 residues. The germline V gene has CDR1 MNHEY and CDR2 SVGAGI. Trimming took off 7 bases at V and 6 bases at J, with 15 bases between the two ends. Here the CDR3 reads CASKFYRDDEKLFF. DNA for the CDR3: TGTGCCAGCAAATTTTACAGGGATGATGAAAAACTGTTTTTT.

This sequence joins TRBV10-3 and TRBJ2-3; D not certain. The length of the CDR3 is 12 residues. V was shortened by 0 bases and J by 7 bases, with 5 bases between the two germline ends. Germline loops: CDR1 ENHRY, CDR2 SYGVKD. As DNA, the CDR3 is TGTGCCATCAGTGAGTCCGAGAATACGCAGTATTTT. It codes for CAISESENTQYF.

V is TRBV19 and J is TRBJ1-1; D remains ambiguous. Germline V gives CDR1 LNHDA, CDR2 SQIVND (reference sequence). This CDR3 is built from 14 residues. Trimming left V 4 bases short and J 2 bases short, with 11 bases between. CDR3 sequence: CASSSTRSNTEAFF. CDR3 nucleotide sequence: TGTGCCAGTAGTAGTACTCGGTCTAACACTGAAGCTTTCTTT.

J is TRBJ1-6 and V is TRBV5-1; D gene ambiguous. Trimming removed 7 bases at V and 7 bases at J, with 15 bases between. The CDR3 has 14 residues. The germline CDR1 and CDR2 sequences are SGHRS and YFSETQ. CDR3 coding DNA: TGCGCCAGCGAGACGGGAGGAGGGAATTCACCCCTCCACTTT. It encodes CASETGGGNSPLHF. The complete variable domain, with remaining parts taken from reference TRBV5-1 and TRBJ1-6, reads KAGVTQTPRYLIKTRGQQVTLSCSPISGHRSVSWYQQTPGQGLQFLFEYFSETQRNKGNFPGRFSGRQFSNSRSEMNVSTLELGDSALYLCASETGGGNSPLHFGNGTRLTVT.

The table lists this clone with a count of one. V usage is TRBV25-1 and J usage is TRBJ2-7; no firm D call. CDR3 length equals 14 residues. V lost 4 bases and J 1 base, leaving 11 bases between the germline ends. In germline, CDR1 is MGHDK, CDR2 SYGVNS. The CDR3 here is CASSGFQASYEQYF. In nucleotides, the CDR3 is TGTGCCAGCAGTGGTTTTCAGGCGTCCTACGAGCAGTACTTC.

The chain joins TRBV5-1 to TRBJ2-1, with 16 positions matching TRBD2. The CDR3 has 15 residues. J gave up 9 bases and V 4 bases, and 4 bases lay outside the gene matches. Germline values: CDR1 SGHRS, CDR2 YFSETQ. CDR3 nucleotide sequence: TGCGCCAGCAGCCTGGGACTAGCGGGGGGGCTTGAGCAGTTCTTC. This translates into CASSLGLAGGLEQFF. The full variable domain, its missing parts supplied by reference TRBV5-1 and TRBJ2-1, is KAGVTQTPRYLIKTRGQQVTLSCSPISGHRSVSWYQQTPGQGLQFLFEYFSETQRNKGNFPGRFSGRQFSNSRSEMNVSTLELGDSALYLCASSLGLAGGLEQFFGPGTRLTVL.

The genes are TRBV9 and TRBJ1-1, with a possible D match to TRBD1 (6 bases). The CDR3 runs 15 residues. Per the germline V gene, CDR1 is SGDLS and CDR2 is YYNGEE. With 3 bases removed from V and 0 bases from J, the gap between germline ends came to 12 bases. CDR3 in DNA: TGTGCCAGCAGCGAGACAGGTCAGATGAACACTGAAGCTTTCTTT. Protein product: CASSETGQMNTEAFF. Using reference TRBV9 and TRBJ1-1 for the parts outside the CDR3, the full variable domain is DSGVTQTPKHLITATGQRVTLRCSPRSGDLSVYWYQQSLDQGLQFLIQYYNGEERAKGNILERFSAQQFPDLHSELNLSSLELGDSALYFCASSETGQMNTEAFFGQGTRLTVV.

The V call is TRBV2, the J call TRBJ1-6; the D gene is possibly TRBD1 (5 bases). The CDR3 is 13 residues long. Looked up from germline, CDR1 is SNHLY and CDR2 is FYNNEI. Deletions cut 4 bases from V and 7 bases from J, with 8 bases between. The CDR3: CASSGQPNSPLHF. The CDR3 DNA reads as TGTGCCAGCAGTGGACAGCCCAATTCACCCCTCCACTTT.

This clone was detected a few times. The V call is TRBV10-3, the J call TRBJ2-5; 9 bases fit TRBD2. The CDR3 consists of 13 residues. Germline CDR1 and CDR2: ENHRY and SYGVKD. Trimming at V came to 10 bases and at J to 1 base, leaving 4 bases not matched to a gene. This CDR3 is CATAGGPQETQYF. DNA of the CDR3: TGTGCCACGGCGGGGGGGCCCCAAGAGACCCAGTACTTC.

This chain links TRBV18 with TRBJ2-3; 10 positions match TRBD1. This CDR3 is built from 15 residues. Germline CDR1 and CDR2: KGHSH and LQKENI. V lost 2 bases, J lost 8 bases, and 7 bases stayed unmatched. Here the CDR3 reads CASSPGTGAVGTQYF. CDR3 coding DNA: TGTGCCAGCTCACCAGGGACAGGGGCGGTGGGTACGCAGTATTTT.

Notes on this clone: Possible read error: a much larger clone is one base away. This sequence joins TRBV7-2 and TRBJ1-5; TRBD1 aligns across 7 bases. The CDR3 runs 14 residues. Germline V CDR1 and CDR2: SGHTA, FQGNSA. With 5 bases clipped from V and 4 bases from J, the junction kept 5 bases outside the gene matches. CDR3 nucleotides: TGTGCCAGCAGCCGGTCAGGGGGAAATCAGCCCCAGCATTTT. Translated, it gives CASSRSGGNQPQHF.

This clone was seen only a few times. CDR3 residues: CASSHSEDRANYGYTF. In DNA form, the CDR3 reads TGCGCCAGCAGTCATTCTGAGGACAGGGCTAACTATGGCTACACCTTC. V is TRBV5-1 and J is TRBJ1-2; 8 bases are shared with TRBD1. The CDR3 consists of 16 residues. Unmatched junction bases numbered 9, after V lost 5 bases and J lost 0 bases. Germline CDR1 and CDR2: SGHRS and YFSETQ.

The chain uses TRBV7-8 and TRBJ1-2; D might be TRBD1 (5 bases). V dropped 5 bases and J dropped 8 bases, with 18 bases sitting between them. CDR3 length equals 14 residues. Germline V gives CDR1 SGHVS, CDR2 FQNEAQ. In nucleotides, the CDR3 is TGTGCCAGCAGCACCCTTGACAGTTGGGGAGGCTACACCTTC. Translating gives CASSTLDSWGGYTF. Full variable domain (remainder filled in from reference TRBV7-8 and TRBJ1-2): GAGVSQSPRYKVAKRGQDVALRCDPISGHVSLFWYQQALGQGPEFLTYFQNEAQLDKSGLPSDRFFAERPEGSVSTLKIQRTQQEDSAVYLCASSTLDSWGGYTFGSGTRLTVV.

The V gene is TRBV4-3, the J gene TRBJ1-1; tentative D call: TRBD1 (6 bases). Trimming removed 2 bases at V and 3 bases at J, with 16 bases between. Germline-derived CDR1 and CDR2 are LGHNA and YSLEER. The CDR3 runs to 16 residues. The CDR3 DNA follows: TGCGCCAGCAGCCAAATCTTCGGACAGATATACACTGAAGCTTTCTTT. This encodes CASSQIFGQIYTEAFF.

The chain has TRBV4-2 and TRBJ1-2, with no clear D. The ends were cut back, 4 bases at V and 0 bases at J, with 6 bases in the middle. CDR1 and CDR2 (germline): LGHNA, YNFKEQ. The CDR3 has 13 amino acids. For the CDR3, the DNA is TGTGCCAGCAGCCCGGGAGCTAACTATGGCTACACCTTC. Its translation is CASSPGANYGYTF.

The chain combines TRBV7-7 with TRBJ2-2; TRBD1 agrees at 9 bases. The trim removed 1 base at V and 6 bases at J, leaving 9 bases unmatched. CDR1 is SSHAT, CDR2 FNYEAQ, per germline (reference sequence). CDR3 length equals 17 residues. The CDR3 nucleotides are TGTGCCAGCAGCTTAGAAGGGACAGGGATGATTGCCGGGGAGCTGTTTTTT. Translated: CASSLEGTGMIAGELFF.